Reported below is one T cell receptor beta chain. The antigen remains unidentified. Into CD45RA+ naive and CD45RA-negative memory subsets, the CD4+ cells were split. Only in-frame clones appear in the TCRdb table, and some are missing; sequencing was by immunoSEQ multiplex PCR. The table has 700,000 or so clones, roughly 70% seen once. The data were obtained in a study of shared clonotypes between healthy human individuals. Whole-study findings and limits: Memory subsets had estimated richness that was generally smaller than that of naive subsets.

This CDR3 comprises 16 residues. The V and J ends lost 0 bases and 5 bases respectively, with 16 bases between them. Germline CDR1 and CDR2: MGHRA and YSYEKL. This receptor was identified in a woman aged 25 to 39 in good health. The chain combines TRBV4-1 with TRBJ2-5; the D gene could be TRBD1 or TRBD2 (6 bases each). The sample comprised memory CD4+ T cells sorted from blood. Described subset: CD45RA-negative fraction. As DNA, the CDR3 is TGCGCCAGCAGCCAAGACTGGCCGGGGGCTCGGGAGACCCAGTACTTC. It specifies CASSQDWPGARETQYF.